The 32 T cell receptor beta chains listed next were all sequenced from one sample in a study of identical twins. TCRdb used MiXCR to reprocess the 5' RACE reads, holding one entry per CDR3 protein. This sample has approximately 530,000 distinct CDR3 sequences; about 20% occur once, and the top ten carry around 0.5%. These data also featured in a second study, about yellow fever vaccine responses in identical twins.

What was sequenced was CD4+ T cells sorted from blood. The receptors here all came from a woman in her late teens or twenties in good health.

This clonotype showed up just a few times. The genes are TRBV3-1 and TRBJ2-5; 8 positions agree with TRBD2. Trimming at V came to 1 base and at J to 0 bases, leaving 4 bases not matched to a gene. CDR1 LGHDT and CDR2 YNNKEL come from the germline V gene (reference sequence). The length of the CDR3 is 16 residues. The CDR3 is CASSQGVSGNQETQYF. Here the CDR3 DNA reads TGTGCCAGCAGCCAAGGGGTTAGCGGGAACCAAGAGACCCAGTACTTC.

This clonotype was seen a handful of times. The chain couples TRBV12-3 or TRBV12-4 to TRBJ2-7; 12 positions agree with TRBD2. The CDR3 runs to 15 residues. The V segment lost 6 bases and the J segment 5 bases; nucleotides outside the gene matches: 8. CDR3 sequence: CASRPSGRATDEQYF. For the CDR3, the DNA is TGTGCCAGCAGACCTAGCGGGAGGGCCACGGACGAGCAGTACTTC.

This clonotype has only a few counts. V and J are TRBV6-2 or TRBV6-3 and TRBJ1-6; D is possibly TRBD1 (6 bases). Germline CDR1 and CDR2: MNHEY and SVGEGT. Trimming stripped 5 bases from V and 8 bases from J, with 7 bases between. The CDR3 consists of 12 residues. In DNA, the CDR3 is TGTGCCAGCAGTACAGGGTATTCACCCCTCCACTTT. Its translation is CASSTGYSPLHF.

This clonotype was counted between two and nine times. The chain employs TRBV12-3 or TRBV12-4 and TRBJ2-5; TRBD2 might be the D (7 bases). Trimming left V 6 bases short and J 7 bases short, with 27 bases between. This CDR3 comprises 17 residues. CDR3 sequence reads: CASSPLYFAGAVVTQYF. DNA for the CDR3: TGTGCCAGCAGCCCCTTATACTTTGCGGGGGCCGTCGTGACCCAGTACTTC.

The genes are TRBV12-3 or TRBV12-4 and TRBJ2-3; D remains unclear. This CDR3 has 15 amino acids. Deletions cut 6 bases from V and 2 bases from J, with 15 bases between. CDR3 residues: CASRSETLTTDTQYF. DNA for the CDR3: TGTGCCAGCAGATCTGAGACCCTAACCACAGATACGCAGTATTTT.

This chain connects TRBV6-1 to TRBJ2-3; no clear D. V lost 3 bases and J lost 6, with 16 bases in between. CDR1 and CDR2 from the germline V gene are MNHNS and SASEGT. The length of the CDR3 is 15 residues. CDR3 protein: CASSDGVKRWDTQYF. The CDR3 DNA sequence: TGTGCCAGCAGTGATGGGGTTAAGAGGTGGGATACGCAGTATTTT.

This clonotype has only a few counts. CDR3 bases: TGCAGTGCTAGTCGGGGTATTCTTAATGAAAAACTGTTTTTT. Translation gives CSASRGILNEKLFF. The chain combines TRBV20-1 with TRBJ1-4, with D unresolved. The CDR3 spans 14 residues. The germline V gene has CDR1 DFQATT and CDR2 SNEGSKA (reference sequence). Trimming removed 3 bases at V and 4 bases at J, with 12 bases between.

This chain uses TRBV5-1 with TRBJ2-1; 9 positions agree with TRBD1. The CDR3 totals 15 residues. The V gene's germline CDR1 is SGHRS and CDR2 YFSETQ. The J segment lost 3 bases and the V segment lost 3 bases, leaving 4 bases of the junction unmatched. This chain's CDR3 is CASSSGQGYYNEQFF. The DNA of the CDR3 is TGCGCCAGCAGCTCGGGACAGGGTTACTACAATGAGCAGTTCTTC.

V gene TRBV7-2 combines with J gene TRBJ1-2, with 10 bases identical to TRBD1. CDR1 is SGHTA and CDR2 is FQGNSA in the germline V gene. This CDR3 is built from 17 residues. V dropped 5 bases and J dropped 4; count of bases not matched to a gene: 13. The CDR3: CASSQGTLDRGGYGYTF. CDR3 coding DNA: TGTGCCAGCAGCCAGGGGACTTTGGACAGGGGGGGCTATGGCTACACCTTC.

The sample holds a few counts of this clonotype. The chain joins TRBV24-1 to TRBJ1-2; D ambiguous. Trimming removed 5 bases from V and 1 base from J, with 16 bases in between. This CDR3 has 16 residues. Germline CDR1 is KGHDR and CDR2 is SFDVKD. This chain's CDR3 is CATSVLKKEVNYGYTF. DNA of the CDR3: TGTGCCACCAGTGTACTCAAAAAGGAGGTTAACTATGGCTACACCTTC.

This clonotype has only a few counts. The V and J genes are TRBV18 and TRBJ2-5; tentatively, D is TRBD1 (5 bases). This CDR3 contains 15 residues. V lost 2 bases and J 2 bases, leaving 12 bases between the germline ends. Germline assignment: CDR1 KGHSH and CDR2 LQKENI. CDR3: CASSPVTVIQETQYF. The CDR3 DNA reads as TGTGCCAGCTCACCAGTGACAGTAATACAAGAGACCCAGTACTTC.

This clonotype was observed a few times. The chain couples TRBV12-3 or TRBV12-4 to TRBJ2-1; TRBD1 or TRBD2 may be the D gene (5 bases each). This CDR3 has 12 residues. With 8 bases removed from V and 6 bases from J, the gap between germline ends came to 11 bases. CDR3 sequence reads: CASAEGTNEQFF. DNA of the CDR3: TGTGCCAGCGCCGAGGGGACCAATGAGCAGTTCTTC.

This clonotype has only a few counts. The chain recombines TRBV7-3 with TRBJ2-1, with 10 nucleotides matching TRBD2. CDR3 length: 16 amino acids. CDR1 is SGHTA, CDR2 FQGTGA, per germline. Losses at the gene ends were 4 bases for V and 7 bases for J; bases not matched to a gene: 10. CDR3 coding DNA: TGTGCCAGCAGCTCCCCGGGACTAGCGAGTCGGAATGAGCAGTTCTTC. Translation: CASSSPGLASRNEQFF. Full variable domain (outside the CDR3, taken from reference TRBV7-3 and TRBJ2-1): GAGVSQTPSNKVTEKGKYVELRCDPISGHTALYWYRQSLGQGPEFLIYFQGTGAADDSGLPNDRFFAVRPEGSVSTLKIQRTERGDSAVYLCASSSPGLASRNEQFFGPGTRLTVL.

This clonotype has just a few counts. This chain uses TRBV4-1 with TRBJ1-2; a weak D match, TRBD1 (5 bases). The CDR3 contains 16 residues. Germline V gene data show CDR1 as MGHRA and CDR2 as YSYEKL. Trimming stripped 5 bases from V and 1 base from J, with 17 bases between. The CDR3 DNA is TGCGCCAGCAGCACCGTGCGGGGCGCCCTTAACTATGGCTACACCTTC. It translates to CASSTVRGALNYGYTF.

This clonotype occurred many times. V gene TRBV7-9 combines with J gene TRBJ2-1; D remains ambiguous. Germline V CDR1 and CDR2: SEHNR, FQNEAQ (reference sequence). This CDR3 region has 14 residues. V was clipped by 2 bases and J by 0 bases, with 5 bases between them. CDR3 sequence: CASSLSGSYNEQFF. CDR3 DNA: TGTGCCAGCAGCTTATCGGGCTCCTACAATGAGCAGTTCTTC.

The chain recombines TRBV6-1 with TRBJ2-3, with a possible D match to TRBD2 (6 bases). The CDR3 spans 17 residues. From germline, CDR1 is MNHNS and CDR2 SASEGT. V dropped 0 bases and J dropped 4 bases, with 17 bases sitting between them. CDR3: CASSEARRGVRSDTQYF. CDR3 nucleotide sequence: TGTGCCAGCAGTGAAGCTAGGAGGGGCGTGAGGTCAGATACGCAGTATTTT.

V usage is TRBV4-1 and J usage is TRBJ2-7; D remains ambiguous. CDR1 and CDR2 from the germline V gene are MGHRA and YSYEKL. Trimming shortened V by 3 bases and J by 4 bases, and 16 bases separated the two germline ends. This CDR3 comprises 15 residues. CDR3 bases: TGCGCCAGCAGCCACCCCGGCCCTGGTGAATACGAGCAGTACTTC. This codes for CASSHPGPGEYEQYF.

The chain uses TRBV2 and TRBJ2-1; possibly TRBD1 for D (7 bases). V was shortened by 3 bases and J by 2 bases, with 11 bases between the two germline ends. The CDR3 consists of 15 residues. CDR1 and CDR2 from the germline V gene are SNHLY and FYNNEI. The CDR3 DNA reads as TGTGCCAGCAGTGAGACAGGGAGGACCTACAATGAGCAGTTCTTC. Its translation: CASSETGRTYNEQFF.

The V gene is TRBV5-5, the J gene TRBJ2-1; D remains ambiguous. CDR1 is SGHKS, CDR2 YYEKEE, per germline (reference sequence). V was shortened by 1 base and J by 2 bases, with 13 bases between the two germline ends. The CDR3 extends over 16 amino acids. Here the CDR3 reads CASSLLWQATYNEQFF. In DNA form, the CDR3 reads TGTGCCAGCAGCTTGTTGTGGCAGGCGACCTACAATGAGCAGTTCTTC.

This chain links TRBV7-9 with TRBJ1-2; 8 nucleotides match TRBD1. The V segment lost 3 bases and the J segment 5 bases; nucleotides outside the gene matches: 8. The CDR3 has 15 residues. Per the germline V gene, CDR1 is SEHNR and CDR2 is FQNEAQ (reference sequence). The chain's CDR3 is CASSFGQGARYGYTF. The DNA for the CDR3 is TGTGCCAGCAGCTTTGGGCAGGGGGCGCGGTATGGCTACACCTTC.

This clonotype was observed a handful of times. The CDR3 protein is CASYGLGLAGANEQFF. The CDR3 region has the DNA TGTGCCAGCTACGGCTTGGGGCTAGCGGGAGCCAATGAGCAGTTCTTC. V is TRBV11-2 and J is TRBJ2-1, with 10 bases matching TRBD2. Trimming took 8 bases from V and 6 from J; bases not matched to a gene: 13. This CDR3 is built from 16 residues. Germline CDR1 and CDR2: SGHAT and FQNNGV.

CDR3 sequence: CASSEEIAGVRDTQYF. The DNA for the CDR3 is TGTGCCAGCAGTGAAGAAATAGCGGGAGTTAGAGATACGCAGTATTTT. V usage is TRBV2 and J usage is TRBJ2-3, with 9 bases aligning to TRBD2. The CDR3 has 16 amino acids. Germline assignment: CDR1 SNHLY and CDR2 FYNNEI. Unmatched junction bases numbered 7, after V lost 1 base and J lost 5 bases.

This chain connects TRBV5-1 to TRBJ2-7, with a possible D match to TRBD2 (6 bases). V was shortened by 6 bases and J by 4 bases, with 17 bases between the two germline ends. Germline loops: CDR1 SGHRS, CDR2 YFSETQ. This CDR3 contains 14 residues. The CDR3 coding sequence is TGCGCCAGCATGCCCCAGCCCGGGGGTTACGAGCAGTACTTC. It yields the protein CASMPQPGGYEQYF.

The CDR3 protein is CASSVKSSTSGMETQYF. CDR3 nucleotides: TGCGCCAGCAGTGTTAAGTCCTCGACTAGCGGGATGGAGACCCAGTACTTC. The chain couples TRBV5-1 to TRBJ2-5; 11 bases map to TRBD2. The CDR3 runs to 17 residues. V lost 5 bases and J lost 5; bases outside the gene matches: 14. Germline V gene sequence: CDR1 SGHRS, CDR2 YFSETQ.

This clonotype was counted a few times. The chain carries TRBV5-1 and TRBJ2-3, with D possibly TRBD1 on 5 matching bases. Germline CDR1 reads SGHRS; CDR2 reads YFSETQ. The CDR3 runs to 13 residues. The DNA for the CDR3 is TGCGCGAGCCAGACAGACAACACAGATACGCAGTATTTT. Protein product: CASQTDNTDTQYF.

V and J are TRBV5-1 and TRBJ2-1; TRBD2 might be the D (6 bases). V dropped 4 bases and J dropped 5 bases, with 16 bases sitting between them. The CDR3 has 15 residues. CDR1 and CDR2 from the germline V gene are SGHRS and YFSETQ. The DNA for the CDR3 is TGCGCCAGCAGCATGGGAGGTGGGCTAGACAATGAGCAGTTCTTC. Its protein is CASSMGGGLDNEQFF.

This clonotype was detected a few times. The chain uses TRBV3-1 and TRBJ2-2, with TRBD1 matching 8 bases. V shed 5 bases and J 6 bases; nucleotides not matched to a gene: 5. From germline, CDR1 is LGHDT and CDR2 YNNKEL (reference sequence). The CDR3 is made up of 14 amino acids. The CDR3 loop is CASSKGQGSGELFF. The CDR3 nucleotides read TGTGCCAGCAGCAAAGGACAGGGCTCCGGGGAGCTGTTTTTT.

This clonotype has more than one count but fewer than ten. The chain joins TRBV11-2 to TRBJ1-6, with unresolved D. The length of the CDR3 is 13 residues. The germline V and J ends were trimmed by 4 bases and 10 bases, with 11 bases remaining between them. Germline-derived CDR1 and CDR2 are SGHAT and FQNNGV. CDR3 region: CASSSTSRSPLHF. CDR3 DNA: TGTGCCAGCAGCTCCACTTCCCGATCACCCCTCCACTTT.

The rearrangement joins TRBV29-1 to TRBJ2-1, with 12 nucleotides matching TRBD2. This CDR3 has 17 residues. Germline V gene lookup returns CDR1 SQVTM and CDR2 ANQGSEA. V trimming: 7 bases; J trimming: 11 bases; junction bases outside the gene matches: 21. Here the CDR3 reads CSAATSGSYTERGKQFF. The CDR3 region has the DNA TGCAGCGCAGCGACTAGCGGGAGTTATACGGAGCGGGGCAAGCAGTTCTTC.

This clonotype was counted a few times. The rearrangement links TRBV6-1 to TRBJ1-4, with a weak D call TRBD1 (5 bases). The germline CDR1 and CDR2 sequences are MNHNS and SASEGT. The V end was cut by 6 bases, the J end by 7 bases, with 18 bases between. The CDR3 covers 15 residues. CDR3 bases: TGTGCCAGCAGGACAGAAAGGGCAGGTTTTGAAAAACTGTTTTTT. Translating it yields CASRTERAGFEKLFF.

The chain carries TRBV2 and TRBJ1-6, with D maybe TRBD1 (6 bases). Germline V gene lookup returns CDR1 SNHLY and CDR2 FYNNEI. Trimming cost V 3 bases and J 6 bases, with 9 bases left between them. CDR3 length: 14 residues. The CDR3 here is CASSDQGFNSPLHF. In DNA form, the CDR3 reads TGTGCCAGCAGTGATCAGGGGTTTAATTCACCCCTCCACTTT.

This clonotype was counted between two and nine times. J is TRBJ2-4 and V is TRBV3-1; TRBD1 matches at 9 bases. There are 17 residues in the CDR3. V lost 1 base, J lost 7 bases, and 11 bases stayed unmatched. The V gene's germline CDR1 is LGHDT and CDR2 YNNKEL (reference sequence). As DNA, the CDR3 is TGTGCCAGCAGCCAAGCGTCCGGACAGGGGCAAATGAACATTCAGTACTTC. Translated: CASSQASGQGQMNIQYF.